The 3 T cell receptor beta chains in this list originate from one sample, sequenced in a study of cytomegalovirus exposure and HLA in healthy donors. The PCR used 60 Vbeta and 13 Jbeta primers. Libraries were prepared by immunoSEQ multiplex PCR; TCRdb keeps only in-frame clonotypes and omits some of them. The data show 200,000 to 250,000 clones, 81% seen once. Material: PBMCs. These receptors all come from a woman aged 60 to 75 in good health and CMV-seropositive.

Here the CDR3 reads CSARGAIQYEQYF. The CDR3 nucleotides are TGCAGCGCGCGAGGAGCTATTCAGTACGAGCAGTACTTC. The J gene is TRBJ2-5, the V gene TRBV29-1; D gene uncertain. The J call could be wrong; TRBJ2-7 is a better fit for the DNA end. Per germline, CDR1 SQVTM and CDR2 ANQGSEA. The CDR3 totals 13 residues.

CDR3 in DNA: TGTGCCAGCACTCCACCTGGCAGGGGGCTGAATGAGCAGTTCTTC. This translates into CASTPPGRGLNEQFF. The rearrangement links TRBV6-6 to TRBJ2-1; 8 nucleotides agree with TRBD1. Germline CDR1 is MNHNY and CDR2 is SVGAGI (reference sequence). J gave up 7 bases and V 7 bases, and 12 bases lay outside the gene matches. The CDR3 loop spans 15 amino acids.

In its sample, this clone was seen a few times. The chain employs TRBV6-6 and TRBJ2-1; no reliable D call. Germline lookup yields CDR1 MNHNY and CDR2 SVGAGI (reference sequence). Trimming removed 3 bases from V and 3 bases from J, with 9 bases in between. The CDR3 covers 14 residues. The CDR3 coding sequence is TGTGCCAGCAGTTATGGCCCCCTCTACAATGAGCAGTTCTTC. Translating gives CASSYGPLYNEQFF.